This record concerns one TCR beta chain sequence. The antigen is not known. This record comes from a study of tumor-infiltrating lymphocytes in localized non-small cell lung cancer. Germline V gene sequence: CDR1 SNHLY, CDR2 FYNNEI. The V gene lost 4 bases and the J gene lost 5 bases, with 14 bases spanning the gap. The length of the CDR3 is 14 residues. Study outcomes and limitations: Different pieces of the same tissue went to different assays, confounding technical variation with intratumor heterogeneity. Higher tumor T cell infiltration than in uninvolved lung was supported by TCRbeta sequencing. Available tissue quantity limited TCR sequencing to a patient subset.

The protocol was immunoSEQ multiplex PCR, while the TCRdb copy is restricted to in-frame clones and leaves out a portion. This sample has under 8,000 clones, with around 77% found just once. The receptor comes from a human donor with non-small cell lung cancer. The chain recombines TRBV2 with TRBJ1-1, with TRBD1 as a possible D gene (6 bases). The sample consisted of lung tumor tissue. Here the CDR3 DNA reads TGTGCCAGCAGTGTGGAACAGGGTGTTACTGAAGCTTTCTTT. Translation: CASSVEQGVTEAFF.